This T cell receptor beta chain was captured by sequencing in a study of T cell repertoires in cytomegalovirus infection. About the study: Public TCR beta signature analysis indicated the presence of both CMV infection and matching HLA type.

Germline V lookup: CDR1 LNHDA, CDR2 SQIVND (reference sequence). Trimming shortened V by 3 bases and J by 6 bases, and 8 bases separated the two germline ends. The length of the CDR3 is 13 residues. This clonotype has only a few counts. The target antigen is unknown. Points from the study as a whole: Predominance within the ex vivo response was attributable to HLA-C-restricted CMV-specific TCR beta clonotypes. Public TCR beta family frequency separated CMV-and-HLA carriers, including in an independent cohort.

TCRdb passed the reads through MiXCR, listing each CDR3 protein once. Among tens of thousands of distinct CDR3 sequences listed, 20% to 25% were seen once. The sequencing input was PBMCs, sequenced either directly or after in vitro stimulation (not recorded which). The receptor comes from a human donor in good health (CMV status not recorded). Some clones in this sample may be carry-over from other donors' samples. V usage is TRBV19 and J usage is TRBJ2-2, with a tentative D call TRBD2 (5 bases). The CDR3 reads CASSMRASGELFF. CDR3 coding DNA: TGTGCCAGTAGTATGCGGGCCTCCGGGGAGCTGTTTTTT.